The 27 T cell receptor beta chains reported below all come from one sample, sequenced in a study of shared clonotypes between healthy human individuals. TCRdb's table, derived via immunoSEQ multiplex PCR, lists solely in-frame clones and lacks some. The sample yields around 2,000,000 clones, approximately 94% seen once. In the naive CD8 group, cells lacked CD45RO and were positively selected for CCR7, so terminally differentiated effector memory CD45RA+ cells were left out. Sample: naive CD8+ T cells sorted from blood. The receptor source for this set is a man aged 18 to 29 in good health.

The chain employs TRBV5-6 and TRBJ1-2, with 9 bases identical to TRBD1. Per the germline V gene, CDR1 is SGHDT and CDR2 is YYEEEE. Trimming at V came to 3 bases and at J to 5 bases, leaving 5 bases not matched to a gene. The CDR3 is 14 amino acids. CDR3 residues: CASSWDRAAYGYTF. CDR3 DNA: TGTGCCAGCAGCTGGGACAGGGCGGCGTATGGCTACACCTTC.

The chain joins TRBV13 to TRBJ2-3; D not certain. CDR1 PRHDT and CDR2 FYEKMQ come from the germline V gene (reference sequence). The CDR3 has 14 amino acids. Trimming shortened V by 4 bases and J by 0 bases, and 8 bases separated the two germline ends. CDR3 region: CASSSKHSTDTQYF. The DNA of the CDR3 is TGTGCCAGCAGCTCGAAACATAGCACAGATACGCAGTATTTT. Looking up the rest from reference TRBV13 and TRBJ2-3 gives the full variable domain: AAGVIQSPRHLIKEKRETATLKCYPIPRHDTVYWYQQGPGQDPQFLISFYEKMQSDKGSIPDRFSAQQFSDYHSELNMSSLELGDSALYFCASSSKHSTDTQYFGPGTRLTVL.

The chain is built from TRBV21-1 and TRBJ1-2. TRBV21-1 is given as a pseudogene. The length of the CDR3 is 17 residues. This CDR3 reads CASKVIRSPGVNYGYTF. In nucleotides, the CDR3 is TGTGCCAGCAAAGTAATCAGATCCCCCGGGGTTAACTATGGCTACACCTTC.

Worth noting for this clone: At the DNA level, this CDR3 is encoded by other sequences in the same sample as well. This sequence joins TRBV19 and TRBJ2-1; D call uncertain. Trimming took off 3 bases at V and 7 bases at J, with 7 bases between the two ends. Germline V gene lookup returns CDR1 LNHDA and CDR2 SQIVND (reference sequence). The CDR3 runs to 12 residues. The CDR3 is CASSIGVNEQFF. The CDR3 region has the DNA TGTGCCAGTAGTATTGGGGTGAATGAGCAGTTCTTC.

The rearrangement uses TRBV9 and TRBJ2-2; D remains unclear. CDR3 length: 12 amino acids. V was trimmed by 4 bases and J by 3 bases, leaving 4 bases between them. The V gene's germline CDR1 is SGDLS and CDR2 YYNGEE. CDR3: CASSIYTGELFF. DNA of the CDR3: TGTGCCAGCAGCATATACACCGGGGAGCTGTTTTTT.

The CDR3 coding sequence is TGTGCCAGTAGCGGAGGGGTCGCCTACGAGCAGTACTTC. As protein: CASSGGVAYEQYF. V usage is TRBV19 and J usage is TRBJ2-7; a weak D match, TRBD2 (6 bases). V was shortened by 6 bases and J by 2 bases, with 11 bases between the two germline ends. CDR1 is LNHDA, CDR2 SQIVND, per germline (reference sequence). This CDR3 is 13 amino acids long.

V and J are TRBV11-2 and TRBJ2-7; possibly TRBD2 for D (6 bases). V was shortened by 5 bases and J by 4 bases, with 12 bases between the two germline ends. CDR1 and CDR2 from the germline V gene are SGHAT and FQNNGV. The length of the CDR3 is 13 residues. CDR3 region: CASSVPGVYEQYF. CDR3 sequence (DNA): TGTGCCAGCAGCGTGCCGGGGGTTTACGAGCAGTACTTC.

A note on this clone: Different DNA sequences within this sample yield the same CDR3. This rearrangement joins TRBV7-9 to TRBJ2-1; 8 bases fit TRBD2. V was clipped by 1 base and J by 7 bases; unmatched bases: 3. Germline V gives CDR1 SEHNR, CDR2 FQNEAQ (reference sequence). The CDR3 covers 14 residues. CDR3 amino acids: CASSLVASGNEQFF. The CDR3, as DNA: TGTGCCAGCAGCTTAGTGGCTAGCGGGAATGAGCAGTTCTTC. Together with reference TRBV7-9 and TRBJ2-1, the CDR3 gives the full variable domain: DTGVSQNPRHKITKRGQNVTFRCDPISEHNRLYWYRQTLGQGPEFLTYFQNEAQLEKSRLLSDRFSAERPKGSFSTLEIQRTEQGDSAMYLCASSLVASGNEQFFGPGTRLTVL.

This clone was found once. This rearrangement joins TRBV4-1 to TRBJ2-7; a possible D gene is TRBD2 (5 bases). CDR1 and CDR2 from the germline V gene are MGHRA and YSYEKL. Trimming took off 3 bases at V and 7 bases at J, with 16 bases between the two ends. This CDR3 is 14 amino acids long. The CDR3 nucleotides are TGCGCCAGCAGCCATCACACGGCGTCGGGGGAGCAGTACTTC. Protein sequence: CASSHHTASGEQYF.

This chain links TRBV13 with TRBJ2-1; 9 positions match TRBD1. The germline V gene encodes CDR1 PRHDT and CDR2 FYEKMQ (reference sequence). V was clipped by 3 bases and J by 4 bases; unmatched bases: 7. The CDR3 covers 16 residues. The DNA of the CDR3 is TGTGCCAGCAGCTTCACCGGGACAGGGATGTACAATGAGCAGTTCTTC. Its translation: CASSFTGTGMYNEQFF. The full variable domain, its missing parts supplied by reference TRBV13 and TRBJ2-1, is AAGVIQSPRHLIKEKRETATLKCYPIPRHDTVYWYQQGPGQDPQFLISFYEKMQSDKGSIPDRFSAQQFSDYHSELNMSSLELGDSALYFCASSFTGTGMYNEQFFGPGTRLTVL.

The chain links TRBV5-1 to TRBJ2-1; D is unresolved. Germline lookup yields CDR1 SGHRS and CDR2 YFSETQ. The CDR3 length is 14 residues. V dropped 4 bases and J dropped 3 bases, with 11 bases sitting between them. This CDR3 is CASSPSEDYNEQFF. The CDR3 nucleotides read TGCGCCAGCAGCCCCAGTGAGGACTACAATGAGCAGTTCTTC.

The sample holds one count of this clone. The V call is TRBV27, the J call TRBJ2-1; 11 bases line up with TRBD2. Germline CDR1 and CDR2: MNHEY and SMNVEV (reference sequence). Trimming removed 11 bases from V and 8 bases from J; junction bases left unmatched: 23. The CDR3 is made up of 18 amino acids. This chain's CDR3 is CAASGGTSGPAWGDEQFF. The CDR3 DNA follows: TGTGCCGCGAGTGGCGGGACTAGCGGCCCTGCCTGGGGGGATGAGCAGTTCTTC.

This clone was seen only once. The chain couples TRBV4-1 to TRBJ2-7; D not certain. Germline lookup yields CDR1 MGHRA and CDR2 YSYEKL. The CDR3 runs to 14 residues. With 3 bases removed from V and 4 bases from J, the gap between germline ends came to 13 bases. The CDR3 here is CASSQKFQAYEQYF. CDR3 in DNA: TGCGCCAGCAGCCAGAAATTTCAGGCTTACGAGCAGTACTTC.

Comment on this clone: The identical CDR3 is also encoded by other nucleotide sequences in the sample. The gene calls are TRBV6-5 and TRBJ2-7; 7 nucleotides line up with TRBD2. The germline V gene encodes CDR1 MNHEY and CDR2 SVGAGI. Trimming at V came to 0 bases and at J to 2 bases, leaving 4 bases not matched to a gene. The CDR3 has 15 residues. DNA for the CDR3: TGTGCCAGCAGTTACTCGGGGGAGGGCCCCTACGAGCAGTACTTC. This encodes CASSYSGEGPYEQYF.

V usage is TRBV27 and J usage is TRBJ1-2, with no clear D. The V end lost 0 bases, the J end lost 2 bases, and 7 bases lay between the germline ends. Germline V gene data show CDR1 as MNHEY and CDR2 as SMNVEV (reference sequence). This CDR3 spans 14 amino acids. The CDR3 nucleotides are TGTGCCAGCAGTTTATCGATTGGCAACTATGGCTACACCTTC. Its translation: CASSLSIGNYGYTF.

The gene calls are TRBV7-6 and TRBJ1-1, with D perhaps matching TRBD1 (5 bases). Germline V gene data show CDR1 as SGHVS and CDR2 as FNYEAQ. V gave up 5 bases and J gave up 4 bases, with 17 bases separating them. This CDR3 region has 15 residues. The CDR3 protein is CASSQKDWGGTEAFF. CDR3 bases: TGTGCCAGCAGCCAAAAGGACTGGGGCGGCACTGAAGCTTTCTTT.

The chain is built from TRBV13 and TRBJ1-1, with a weak D call TRBD1 (5 bases). V shed 1 base and J shed 6 bases, with 15 bases lying between them. CDR3 size: 15 residues. Germline CDR1 reads PRHDT; CDR2 reads FYEKMQ (reference sequence). Here the CDR3 reads CASSLARVTEAEAFF. For the CDR3, the DNA is TGTGCCAGCAGCTTAGCCCGGGTGACAGAAGCTGAAGCTTTCTTT.

The rearrangement links TRBV27 to TRBJ2-1; D unresolved. Trimming stripped 6 bases from V and 6 bases from J, with 12 bases between. CDR1 and CDR2 (germline): MNHEY, SMNVEV (reference sequence). The CDR3 loop spans 13 amino acids. CDR3 sequence: CASSYQNVNEQFF. DNA for the CDR3: TGTGCCAGCAGCTACCAAAACGTCAATGAGCAGTTCTTC.

A note on this clone: This same CDR3 is encoded by further DNA sequences in the sample. CDR3 bases: TGTGCCAGCAGCTTAGGACCTAACGAGCAGTACTTC. As protein: CASSLGPNEQYF. J is TRBJ2-7 and V is TRBV7-9; D remains ambiguous. Germline assignment: CDR1 SEHNR and CDR2 FQNEAQ (reference sequence). CDR3 length: 12 amino acids. V lost 1 base and J lost 5, with 6 bases in between. Based on the CDR3 plus reference TRBV7-9 and TRBJ2-7, the full variable domain is DTGVSQNPRHKITKRGQNVTFRCDPISEHNRLYWYRQTLGQGPEFLTYFQNEAQLEKSRLLSDRFSAERPKGSFSTLEIQRTEQGDSAMYLCASSLGPNEQYFGPGTRLTVT.

The chain links TRBV25-1 to TRBJ2-3; 9 positions match TRBD1. The CDR3 loop spans 17 amino acids. Unmatched junction bases numbered 10, after V lost 0 bases and J lost 6 bases. The germline V gene has CDR1 MGHDK and CDR2 SYGVNS. The CDR3 DNA sequence: TGTGCCAGCAGTGAATATAAGGGACAGGGTTTTAGTGATACGCAGTATTTT. This encodes CASSEYKGQGFSDTQYF.

The chain employs TRBV25-1 and TRBJ2-3, with D tentatively TRBD1 (5 bases). The CDR3 loop spans 15 amino acids. Germline loops: CDR1 MGHDK, CDR2 SYGVNS. V was shortened by 2 bases and J by 0 bases, with 9 bases between the two germline ends. CDR3 sequence reads: CASSEDRISTDTQYF. The CDR3 DNA reads TGTGCCAGCAGTGAAGACAGAATTAGCACAGATACGCAGTATTTT. The full variable domain, its missing parts supplied by reference TRBV25-1 and TRBJ2-3, is EADIYQTPRYLVIGTGKKITLECSQTMGHDKMYWYQQDPGMELHLIHYSYGVNSTEKGDLSSESTVSRIRTEHFPLTLESARPSHTSQYLCASSEDRISTDTQYFGPGTRLTVL.

The V call is TRBV2, the J call TRBJ1-1; D is perhaps TRBD1 (6 bases). Per the germline V gene, CDR1 is SNHLY and CDR2 is FYNNEI. Trimming shortened V by 3 bases and J by 4 bases, and 12 bases separated the two germline ends. The CDR3 runs to 14 residues. This chain's CDR3 is CASSDKGGPTEAFF. CDR3 nucleotides: TGTGCCAGCAGTGATAAGGGGGGGCCCACTGAAGCTTTCTTT.

The J gene is TRBJ2-2, the V gene TRBV19; D possibly corresponds to TRBD2 (6 bases). Germline CDR1 and CDR2: LNHDA and SQIVND (reference sequence). V lost 11 bases and J lost 5, with 9 bases in between. The CDR3 covers 11 residues. The CDR3 loop reads CALGGTGELFF. The DNA of the CDR3 is TGTGCCCTTGGGGGGACCGGGGAGCTGTTTTTT. Using reference TRBV19 and TRBJ2-2 for the parts outside the CDR3, the full variable domain is DGGITQSPKYLFRKEGQNVTLSCEQNLNHDAMYWYRQDPGQGLRLIYYSQIVNDFQKGDIAEGYSVSREKKESFPLTVTSAQKNPTAFYLCALGGTGELFFGEGSRLTVL.

The rearrangement uses TRBV9 and TRBJ2-3, with TRBD2 identical over 7 bases. The length of the CDR3 is 16 residues. CDR1 SGDLS and CDR2 YYNGEE come from the germline V gene. The V gene end was trimmed by 0 bases and the J gene end by 0 bases; junction bases not matched to a gene: 4. CDR3 in DNA: TGTGCCAGCAGCGTAGAGGCGGGAGCTAGCACAGATACGCAGTATTTT. Translated: CASSVEAGASTDTQYF.

The chain uses TRBV4-3 and TRBJ2-5, with 9 bases lining up with TRBD2. This CDR3 has 19 residues. Losses at the gene ends were 0 bases for V and 5 bases for J; bases not matched to a gene: 16. In germline, CDR1 is LGHNA, CDR2 YSLEER. CDR3 in amino acids: CASSQDRTVAGVGAETQYF. Here the CDR3 DNA reads TGCGCCAGCAGCCAAGATCGTACGGTAGCGGGAGTGGGGGCGGAGACCCAGTACTTC.

J is TRBJ2-7 and V is TRBV2; 8 bases line up with TRBD1. Trimming took 3 bases from V and 5 from J; bases not matched to a gene: 12. Germline CDR1 SNHLY, CDR2 FYNNEI. The CDR3 totals 16 residues. CDR3 sequence (DNA): TGTGCCAGCAGTGATCCGCGACTCGACAGGGGCCACGAGCAGTACTTC. Protein: CASSDPRLDRGHEQYF.

The rearrangement joins TRBV7-9 to TRBJ2-7; 8 nucleotides match TRBD1. Germline V lookup: CDR1 SEHNR, CDR2 FQNEAQ (reference sequence). The ends lost 1 base at V and 0 bases at J; junction bases unmatched: 5. This CDR3 region has 16 residues. CDR3 region: CASSLVGDRGSYEQYF. The CDR3 DNA reads as TGTGCCAGCAGCTTAGTAGGCGACAGGGGCTCCTACGAGCAGTACTTC.